This T cell receptor beta chain was recovered during a study of T cells in Graves' hyperthyroidism and ophthalmopathy. Study background: The blood sample was taken at first diagnosis, before treatment began. Study results and caveats: Most thyroid clonotypes expanded above 0.001 were also detected in blood.

This clonotype was detected ten times or more. The antigen remains unidentified. Deletions cut 7 bases from V and 4 bases from J, with 13 bases between. The CDR3 runs 14 residues. Per germline, CDR1 SGHTA and CDR2 FQGNSA. Patients having uncontrolled infection, another autoimmune disease, pregnancy or lactation were not included. TCR beta CDR3 regions were amplified from RNA transcripts. The study used the HTBI primer set for a first-round RT-PCR of the TCR CDR3. TCRdb recomputed calls from the multiplex PCR reads with MiXCR, one row per CDR3 protein. The sample has a few hundred thousand distinct CDR3 sequences, about 16% seen once.

The sequencing input was blood. The V gene is TRBV7-2, the J gene TRBJ1-4; possibly TRBD1 for D (5 bases). The receptor was isolated from a woman aged 25-40 years with Graves' ophthalmopathy. This CDR3 reads CASTKTEFNEKLFF. The CDR3, as DNA: TGTGCCAGCACCAAGACAGAATTTAATGAAAAACTGTTTTTT.